This is a list of T cell receptor beta chains from one sample in a study of T cell repertoires in cytomegalovirus infection. TCRdb analysed the reads with MiXCR anew, one entry per CDR3 protein. The sample records 150,000 to 200,000 distinct CDR3 sequences, nearly 9.5% being singletons. The source material was PBMCs. Receptor source: a human donor in good health (CMV status not recorded). Some clones in this sample may be carry-over from other donors' samples. Both conserved end residues are trimmed from each CDR3.

>TRBV5-1|TRBJ2-7
ASGKPGQGNSYEQY
>TRBV6-1|TRBJ1-1
ASSALQGSTEAF
>TRBV6-2/TRBV6-3|TRBJ2-3
ASSYDRDRRTDTQY
>TRBV20-1|TRBJ1-5
SAGQAVNQPQH
>TRBV29-1|TRBJ1-5
SVRLGEGVSNQPQH
>TRBV27|TRBJ2-7
ASSYGTSGNEQY
>TRBV7-2|TRBJ2-1
ASSLEGTSGLAYNEQF
>TRBV6-6|TRBJ1-1
ASSYPHPGITEAF
>TRBV25-1|TRBJ1-1
ASSLTGFGTEAF
>TRBV6-1|TRBJ2-2
ASLEHPNTGELF
>TRBV29-1|TRBJ1-1
SVGRESGTEAF
>TRBV11-2|TRBJ2-5
ASSLASGPQETQY
>TRBV6-5|TRBJ1-6
ASSYLQDNSSLH
>TRBV15|TRBJ1-2
ATSTVDARQYGYT
>TRBV20-1|TRBJ2-7
SAPAPGLSSYEQY
>TRBV7-2|TRBJ1-4
ASRSPGSEKLF
>TRBV27|TRBJ1-5
ASSLQGQPQH
>TRBV24-1|TRBJ2-7
ATSDKGQGIGEQY
>TRBV10-3|TRBJ1-2
AISDVGYGYT
>TRBV15|TRBJ1-3
ATSRRQVLSGNTIY
>TRBV6-2/TRBV6-3|TRBJ2-1
ASSRSRLAGNEQF
>TRBV6-2/TRBV6-3|TRBJ2-7
ASSYLFEQY
>TRBV7-9|TRBJ2-7
ASRGLESYEQY
>TRBV7-3|TRBJ2-1
ASSLLGGLNEQF
>TRBV6-4|TRBJ2-1
ASSEGLANEQF
>TRBV7-2|TRBJ1-6
ASSLLGRTSSYNSPLH
>TRBV6-2/TRBV6-3|TRBJ2-3
ASSYLDRVDTQY
>TRBV9|TRBJ1-1
ASSVAGNTEAF
>TRBV7-2|TRBJ1-3
ASSLGQGKIDTIY
>TRBV7-9|TRBJ2-1
ASSFVWGRINEQF
>TRBV7-9|TRBJ2-3
ASSTQAGTGGSSTDTQY
>TRBV19|TRBJ1-1
ASRTGTPSRNTEAF
>TRBV11-2|TRBJ2-3
ASSTVGPTDTQY
>TRBV6-6|TRBJ2-2
ASLGAGTNTGELF
>TRBV28|TRBJ1-4
ASSLYTAGDEKLF